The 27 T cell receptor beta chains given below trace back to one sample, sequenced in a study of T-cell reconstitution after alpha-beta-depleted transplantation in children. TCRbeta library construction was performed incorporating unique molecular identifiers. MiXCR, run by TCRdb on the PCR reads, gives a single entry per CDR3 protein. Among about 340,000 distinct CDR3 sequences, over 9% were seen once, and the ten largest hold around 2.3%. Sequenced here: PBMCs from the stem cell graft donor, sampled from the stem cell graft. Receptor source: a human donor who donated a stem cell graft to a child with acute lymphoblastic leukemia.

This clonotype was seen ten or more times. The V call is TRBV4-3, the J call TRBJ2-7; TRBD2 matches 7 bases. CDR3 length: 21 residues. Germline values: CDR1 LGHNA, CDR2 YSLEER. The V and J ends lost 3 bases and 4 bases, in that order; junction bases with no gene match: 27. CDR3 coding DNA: TGCGCCAGCAGCCAGGGGGGGGACCTTCGAAATCCCTCCTATGGCCCTTACGAGCAGTACTTC. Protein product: CASSQGGDLRNPSYGPYEQYF.

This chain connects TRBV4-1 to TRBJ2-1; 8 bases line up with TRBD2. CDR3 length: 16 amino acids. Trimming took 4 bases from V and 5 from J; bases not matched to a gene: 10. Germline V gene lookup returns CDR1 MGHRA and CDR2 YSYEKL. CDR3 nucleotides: TGCGCCAGCAGCCCCCCGAGCGGGAGTAGTAACAATGAGCAGTTCTTC. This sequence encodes CASSPPSGSSNNEQFF.

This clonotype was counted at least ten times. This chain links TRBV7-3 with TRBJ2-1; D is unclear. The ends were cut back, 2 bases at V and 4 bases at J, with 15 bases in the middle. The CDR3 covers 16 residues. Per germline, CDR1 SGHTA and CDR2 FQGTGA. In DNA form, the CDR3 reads TGTGCCAGCAGCTTACCGTTAGGGTCCGATTACAATGAGCAGTTCTTC. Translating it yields CASSLPLGSDYNEQFF. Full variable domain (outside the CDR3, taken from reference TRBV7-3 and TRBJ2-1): GAGVSQTPSNKVTEKGKYVELRCDPISGHTALYWYRQSLGQGPEFLIYFQGTGAADDSGLPNDRFFAVRPEGSVSTLKIQRTERGDSAVYLCASSLPLGSDYNEQFFGPGTRLTVL.

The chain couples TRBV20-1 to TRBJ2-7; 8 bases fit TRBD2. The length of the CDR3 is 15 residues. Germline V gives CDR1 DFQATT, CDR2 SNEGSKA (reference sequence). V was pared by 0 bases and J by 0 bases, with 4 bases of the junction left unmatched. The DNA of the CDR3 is TGCAGTGCTAGAGATGAACTAGCGGTCTCCTACGAGCAGTACTTC. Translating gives CSARDELAVSYEQYF.

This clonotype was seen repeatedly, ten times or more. This CDR3 reads CASSLGTGGYYGYTF. The CDR3 coding sequence is TGTGCCAGCAGCTTAGGGACAGGGGGCTACTATGGCTACACCTTC. The gene calls are TRBV7-2 and TRBJ1-2; TRBD1 matches 11 bases. The V and J ends lost 1 base and 3 bases, in that order; junction bases with no gene match: 1. Per the germline V gene, CDR1 is SGHTA and CDR2 is FQGNSA. The CDR3 length is 15 residues.

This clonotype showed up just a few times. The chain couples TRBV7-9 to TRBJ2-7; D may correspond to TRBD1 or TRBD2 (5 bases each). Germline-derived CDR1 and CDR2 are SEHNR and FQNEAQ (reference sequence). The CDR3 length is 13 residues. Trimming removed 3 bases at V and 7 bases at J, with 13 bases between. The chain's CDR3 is CASSLGQRGEQYF. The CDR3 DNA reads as TGTGCCAGCAGCTTGGGCCAGAGGGGTGAGCAGTACTTC.

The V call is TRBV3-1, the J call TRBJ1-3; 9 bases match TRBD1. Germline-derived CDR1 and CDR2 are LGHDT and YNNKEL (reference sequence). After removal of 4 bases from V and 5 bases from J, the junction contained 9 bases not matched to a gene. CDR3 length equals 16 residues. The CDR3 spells CASSPYRTGDRNTIYF. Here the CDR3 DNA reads TGTGCCAGCAGCCCCTACAGGACAGGGGACAGAAACACCATATATTTT.

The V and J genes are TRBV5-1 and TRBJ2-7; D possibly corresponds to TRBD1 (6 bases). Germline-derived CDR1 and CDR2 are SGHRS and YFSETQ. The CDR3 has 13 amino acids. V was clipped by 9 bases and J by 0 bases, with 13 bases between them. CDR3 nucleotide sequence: TGCGCCACCTCGGGGACACCCTCCTACGAGCAGTACTTC. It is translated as CATSGTPSYEQYF.

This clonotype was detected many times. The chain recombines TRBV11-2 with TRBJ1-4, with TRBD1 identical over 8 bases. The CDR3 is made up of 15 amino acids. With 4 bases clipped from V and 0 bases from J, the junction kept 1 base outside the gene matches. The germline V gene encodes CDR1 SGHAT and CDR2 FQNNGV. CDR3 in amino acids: CASSSQGATNEKLFF. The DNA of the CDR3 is TGTGCCAGCAGCTCACAGGGGGCAACTAATGAAAAACTGTTTTTT.

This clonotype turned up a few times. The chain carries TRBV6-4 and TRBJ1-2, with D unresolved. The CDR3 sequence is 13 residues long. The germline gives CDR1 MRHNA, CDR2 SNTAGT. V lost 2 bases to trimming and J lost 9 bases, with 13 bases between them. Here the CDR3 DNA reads TGTGCCAGCAGTGACGCCGAGGGAAATCGCTACACCTTC. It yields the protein CASSDAEGNRYTF.

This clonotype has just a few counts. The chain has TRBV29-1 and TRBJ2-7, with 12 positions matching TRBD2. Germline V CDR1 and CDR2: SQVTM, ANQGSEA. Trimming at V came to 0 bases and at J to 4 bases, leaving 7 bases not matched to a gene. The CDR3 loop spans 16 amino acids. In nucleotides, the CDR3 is TGCAGCGTTGAAGATCCGACTAGCGGGAGCGAGTACGAGCAGTACTTC. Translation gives CSVEDPTSGSEYEQYF.

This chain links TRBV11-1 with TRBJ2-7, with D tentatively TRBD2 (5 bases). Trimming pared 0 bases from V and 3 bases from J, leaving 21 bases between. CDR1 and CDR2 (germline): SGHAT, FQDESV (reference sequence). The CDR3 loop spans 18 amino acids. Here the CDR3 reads CASSLASGSSLALYEQYF. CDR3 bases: TGTGCCAGCAGCTTAGCCTCGGGGTCCTCTTTGGCCCTCTACGAGCAGTACTTC.

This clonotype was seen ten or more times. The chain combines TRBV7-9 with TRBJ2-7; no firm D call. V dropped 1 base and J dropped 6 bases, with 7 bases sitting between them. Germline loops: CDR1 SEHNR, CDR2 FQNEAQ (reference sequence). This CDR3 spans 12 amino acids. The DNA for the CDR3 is TGTGCCAGCAGCTTAGGATCAAGCGAGCAGTACTTC. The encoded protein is CASSLGSSEQYF.

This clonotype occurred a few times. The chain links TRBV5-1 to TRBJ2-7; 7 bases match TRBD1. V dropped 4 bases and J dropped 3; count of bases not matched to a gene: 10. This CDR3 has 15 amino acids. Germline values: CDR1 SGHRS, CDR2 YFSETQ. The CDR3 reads CASSPRQGIHYEQYF. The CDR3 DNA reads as TGCGCCAGCAGCCCTCGACAGGGTATCCACTACGAGCAGTACTTC.

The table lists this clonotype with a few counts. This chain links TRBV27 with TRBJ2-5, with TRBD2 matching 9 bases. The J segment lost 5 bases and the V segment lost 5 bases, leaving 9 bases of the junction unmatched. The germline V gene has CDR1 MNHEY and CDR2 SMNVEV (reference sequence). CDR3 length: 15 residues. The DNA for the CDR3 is TGTGCCAGCAGTCCAAAGCGGGAGGCTAGGGAGACCCAGTACTTC. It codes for CASSPKREARETQYF.

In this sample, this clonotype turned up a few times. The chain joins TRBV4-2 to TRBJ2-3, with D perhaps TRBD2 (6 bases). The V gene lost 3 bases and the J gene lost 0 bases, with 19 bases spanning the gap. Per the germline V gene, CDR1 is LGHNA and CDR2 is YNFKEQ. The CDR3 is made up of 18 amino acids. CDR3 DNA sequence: TGTGCCAGCAGCCAGGTTGCCGGGACTCGAGGTAGCACAGATACGCAGTATTTT. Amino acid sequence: CASSQVAGTRGSTDTQYF.

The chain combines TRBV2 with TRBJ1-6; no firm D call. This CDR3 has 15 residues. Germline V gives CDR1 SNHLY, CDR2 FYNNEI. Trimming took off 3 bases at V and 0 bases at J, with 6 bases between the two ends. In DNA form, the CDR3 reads TGTGCCAGCAGTGATAGGAGCTCCTATAATTCACCCCTCCACTTT. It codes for CASSDRSSYNSPLHF.

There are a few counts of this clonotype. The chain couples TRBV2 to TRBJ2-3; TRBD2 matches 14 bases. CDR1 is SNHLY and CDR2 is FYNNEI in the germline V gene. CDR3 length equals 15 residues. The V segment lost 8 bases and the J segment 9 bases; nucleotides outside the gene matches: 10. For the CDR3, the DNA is TGTGCCAGCGGCACCGGGACTAGCGGGAGACGGACGCAGTATTTT. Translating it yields CASGTGTSGRRTQYF.

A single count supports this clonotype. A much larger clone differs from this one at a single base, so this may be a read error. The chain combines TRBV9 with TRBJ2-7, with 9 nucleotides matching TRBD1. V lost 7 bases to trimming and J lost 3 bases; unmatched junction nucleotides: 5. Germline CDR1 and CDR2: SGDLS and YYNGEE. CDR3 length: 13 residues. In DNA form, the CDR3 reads TGTGCCAGCGGCGAGGGACAGGGCTACGAGCAGTACTTC. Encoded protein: CASGEGQGYEQYF.

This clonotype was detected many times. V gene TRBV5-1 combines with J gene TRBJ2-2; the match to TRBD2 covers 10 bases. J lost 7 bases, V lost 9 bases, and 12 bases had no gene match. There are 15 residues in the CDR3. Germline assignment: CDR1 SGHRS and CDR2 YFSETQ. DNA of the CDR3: TGCGCCACACGCTCTAGCGGGAGAGCAGGCGGGGAGCTGTTTTTT. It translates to CATRSSGRAGGELFF.

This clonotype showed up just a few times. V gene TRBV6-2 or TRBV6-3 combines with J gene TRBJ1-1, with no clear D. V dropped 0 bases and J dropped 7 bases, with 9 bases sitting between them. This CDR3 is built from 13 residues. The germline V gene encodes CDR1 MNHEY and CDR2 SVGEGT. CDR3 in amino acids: CASSYSWRIEAFF. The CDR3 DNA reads TGTGCCAGCAGTTACTCGTGGCGAATTGAAGCTTTCTTT.

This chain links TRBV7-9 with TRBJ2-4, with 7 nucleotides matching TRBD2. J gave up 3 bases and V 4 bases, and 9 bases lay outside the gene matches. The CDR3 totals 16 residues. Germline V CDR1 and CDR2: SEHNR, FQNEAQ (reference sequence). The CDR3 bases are TGTGCCAGCAGCTCTGCGCTTGGACTAGGCAAAAACATTCAGTACTTC. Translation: CASSSALGLGKNIQYF.

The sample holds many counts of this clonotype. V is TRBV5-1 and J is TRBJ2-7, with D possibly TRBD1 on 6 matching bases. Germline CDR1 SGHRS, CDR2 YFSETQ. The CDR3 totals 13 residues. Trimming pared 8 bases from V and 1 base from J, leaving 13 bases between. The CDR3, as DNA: TGCGCCAGTCGACAGGATTCTTCCTACGAGCAGTACTTC. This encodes CASRQDSSYEQYF.

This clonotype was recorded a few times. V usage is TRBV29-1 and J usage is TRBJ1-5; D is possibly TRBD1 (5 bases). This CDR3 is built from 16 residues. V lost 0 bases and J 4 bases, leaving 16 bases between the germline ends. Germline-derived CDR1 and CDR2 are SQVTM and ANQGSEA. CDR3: CSVEDLMGTGNQPQHF. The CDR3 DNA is TGCAGCGTTGAAGATCTAATGGGGACGGGAAATCAGCCCCAGCATTTT.

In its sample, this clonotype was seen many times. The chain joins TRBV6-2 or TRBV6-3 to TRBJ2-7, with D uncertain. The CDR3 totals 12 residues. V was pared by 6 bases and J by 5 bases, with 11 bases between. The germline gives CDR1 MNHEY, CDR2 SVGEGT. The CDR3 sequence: CASSSDMDEQYF. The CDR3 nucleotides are TGTGCCAGCAGCTCAGATATGGACGAGCAGTACTTC.

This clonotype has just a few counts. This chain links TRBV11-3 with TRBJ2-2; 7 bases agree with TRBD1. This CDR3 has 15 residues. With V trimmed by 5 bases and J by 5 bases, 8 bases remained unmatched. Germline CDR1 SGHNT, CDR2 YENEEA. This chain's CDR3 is CASSPQGSRTGELFF. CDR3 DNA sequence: TGTGCCAGCAGCCCACAGGGGAGTCGAACCGGGGAGCTGTTTTTT.

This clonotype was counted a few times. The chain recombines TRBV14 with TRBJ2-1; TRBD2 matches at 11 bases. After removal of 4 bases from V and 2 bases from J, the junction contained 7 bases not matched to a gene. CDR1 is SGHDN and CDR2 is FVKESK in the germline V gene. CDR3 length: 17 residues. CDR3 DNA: TGTGCCAGCAGCCTTTCCGGGACTAGCGGTGCCTACAATGAGCAGTTCTTC. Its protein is CASSLSGTSGAYNEQFF.